A selection of T cell receptor beta chains follows, all from one sample in a study of shared clonotypes between healthy human individuals. Only in-frame clones appear in the TCRdb table, and some are missing; sequencing was by immunoSEQ multiplex PCR. The sample has millions of clones, approximately 94% seen once. Sequencing used naive CD8+ T cells from PBMCs. All receptors derive from a man aged 18-30 years in good health. Some clones in this sample may be carry-over from other donors' samples. Both conserved end residues are trimmed from each CDR3. Only part of the rows carry a size: once, few, many, or a class if the clone is expanded.

>TRBJ2-2|-|TRBV9
ASSVGGLAGVTTNTGELF
>TRBJ2-7|-|TRBV11-2
ASSDRDSPYEQY
>TRBJ2-4|-|TRBV7-8
ASSPLAGVPKNIQY
>TRBJ1-1|-|TRBV4-1
ASSQGGRQEAF
>TRBJ2-1|-|TRBV30
AWSLAGHYNEQF
>TRBJ2-3|-|TRBV28
ASSLGGSTDTQY
>TRBJ2-7|once|TRBV19
ASSFGPSYEQY
>TRBJ2-1|-|TRBV27
ASSLVASSYNEQF
>TRBJ2-1|-|TRBV13
ASSLRPSDREF
>TRBJ2-3|-|TRBV28
ASRTSGRWY
>TRBJ2-7|-|TRBV29-1
SVEDRASGRLYEQY
>TRBJ2-7|-|TRBV11-2
ASSSWLAAYYEQY
>TRBJ2-1|-|TRBV18
ASSPLRSEADEQF
>TRBJ2-7|-|TRBV7-9
ASSLEQGDNEQY
>TRBJ2-7|-|TRBV4-1
ASSQGDMGYYEQY
>TRBJ2-1|-|TRBV11-1
ASSEGLAGFNEQF
>TRBJ2-6|-|TRBV7-8
ASSLGLAGGPRANVLT
>TRBJ2-7|-|TRBV7-9
ASSPRLSGAYEQY
>TRBJ2-1|-|TRBV9
ASSPIDGRTRF
>TRBJ2-3|once|TRBV5-1
ASRSTRGGATDTQY
>TRBJ1-3|-|TRBV2
ASSTSGRISGNTIY
>TRBJ2-7|-|TRBV7-9
ASLKSSSGNSYEQY
>TRBJ2-1|-|TRBV19
ASSTAGGREFREQF
>TRBJ2-3|-|TRBV19
ASSMAVRSLRGDTQY
>TRBJ2-2|-|TRBV10-3
AISDREGRSGGELF
>TRBJ1-3|-|TRBV15
ATSAGGALGNTIY
>TRBJ2-1|once|TRBV9
ASSVLDSSYNEQF
>TRBJ2-7|once|TRBV27
ASTPSGGASYEQY
>TRBJ1-4|once|TRBV5-1
ASSLPKDSLNEKLF
>TRBJ1-2|-|TRBV19
ASSHFPTDGYT
>TRBJ2-7|-|TRBV9
ASGDGGRREQY